A single sample gave rise to the 9 T cell receptor beta chains below, sequenced in a study of blood T cell repertoires in COVID-19. The protocol was immunoSEQ multiplex PCR, while the TCRdb copy is restricted to in-frame clones and leaves out a portion. The table records 200,000 to 250,000 clones, 85% to 90% of them present only once. The sequenced sample consisted of PBMCs or T cells enriched from blood (not recorded which). These receptors all come from a man aged 25 to 45 who had recovered from COVID-19.

This chain connects TRBV18 to TRBJ1-1; the D gene is possibly TRBD1 (6 bases). The CDR3 runs to 13 residues. With 4 bases removed from V and 5 bases from J, the gap between germline ends came to 11 bases. Per the germline V gene, CDR1 is KGHSH and CDR2 is LQKENI. The CDR3 DNA reads as TGTGCCAGCTCACTTAAACAGGGAACTGAAGCTTTCTTT. It specifies CASSLKQGTEAFF.

The gene calls are TRBV7-2 and TRBJ1-2; TRBD1 matches at 8 bases. J lost 5 bases, V lost 4 bases, and 9 bases had no gene match. The CDR3 length is 15 residues. Germline loops: CDR1 SGHTA, CDR2 FQGNSA. CDR3 nucleotide sequence: TGTGCCAGCAGCTATACCGGGACAGGTCTTTATGGCTACACCTTC. This translates into CASSYTGTGLYGYTF.

V is TRBV27 and J is TRBJ2-2; D is possibly TRBD2 (5 bases). The V gene lost 2 bases and the J gene lost 7 bases, with 5 bases spanning the gap. This CDR3 has 12 amino acids. In germline, CDR1 is MNHEY, CDR2 SMNVEV (reference sequence). CDR3 amino acids: CASSLEGGELFF. In DNA form, the CDR3 reads TGTGCCAGCAGTTTAGAGGGCGGGGAGCTGTTTTTT.

V gene TRBV11-2 combines with J gene TRBJ1-6; 9 bases align to TRBD1. Germline V gene data show CDR1 as SGHAT and CDR2 as FQNNGV. V shed 4 bases and J 7 bases; nucleotides not matched to a gene: 8. The CDR3 spans 16 residues. CDR3 sequence reads: CASSSRTGTGNSPLHF. In nucleotides, the CDR3 is TGTGCCAGCAGCTCCCGAACCGGGACAGGGAATTCACCCCTCCACTTT.

This sequence joins TRBV5-4 and TRBJ2-7, with D possibly being TRBD2 (6 bases). The length of the CDR3 is 14 residues. Germline assignment: CDR1 SGHNT and CDR2 YYREEE (reference sequence). Trimming pared 2 bases from V and 4 bases from J, leaving 13 bases between. DNA of the CDR3: TGTGCCAGCAGCTTAACACAGGCGGGGTACGAGCAGTACTTC. Translating it yields CASSLTQAGYEQYF.

The rearrangement uses TRBV5-5 and TRBJ2-2; possible D gene TRBD1, 6 bases. CDR3 length: 17 residues. The V end lost 2 bases, the J end lost 2 bases, and 16 bases lay between the germline ends. Germline V CDR1 and CDR2: SGHKS, YYEKEE (reference sequence). The CDR3 region is CASSLQPQGPNTGELFF. The CDR3, as DNA: TGTGCCAGCAGCTTACAACCACAGGGACCAAACACCGGGGAGCTGTTTTTT.

The chain recombines TRBV6-2 or TRBV6-3 with TRBJ2-7; D not certain. The CDR3 contains 12 residues. The germline V gene encodes CDR1 MNHEY and CDR2 SVGEGT. V was clipped by 2 bases and J by 4 bases, with 6 bases between them. The CDR3 bases are TGTGCCAGCAGTTACATGCGGTACGAGCAGTACTTC. Amino acid sequence: CASSYMRYEQYF.

This chain uses TRBV30 with TRBJ1-2; 7 bases agree with TRBD1. This CDR3 is 14 amino acids long. J lost 4 bases, V lost 4 bases, and 9 bases had no gene match. Germline values: CDR1 GTSNPN, CDR2 SVGIG (reference sequence). The CDR3 here is CAWTLPGQRYGYTF. For the CDR3, the DNA is TGTGCCTGGACTTTACCGGGACAGCGCTATGGCTACACCTTC.

V is TRBV30 and J is TRBJ1-1; 7 bases agree with TRBD1. Germline values: CDR1 GTSNPN, CDR2 SVGIG (reference sequence). Unmatched junction bases numbered 7, after V lost 5 bases and J lost 1 base. The CDR3 length is 14 residues. This CDR3 is CAWEGAGGNTEAFF. The CDR3, as DNA: TGTGCCTGGGAGGGGGCAGGGGGGAACACTGAAGCTTTCTTT. Together with reference TRBV30 and TRBJ1-1, the CDR3 gives the full variable domain: SQTIHQWPATLVQPVGSPLSLECTVEGTSNPNLYWYRQAAGRGLQLLFYSVGIGQISSEVPQNLSASRPQDRQFILSSKKLLLSDSGFYLCAWEGAGGNTEAFFGQGTRLTVV.